The entry that follows covers one TCR beta chain sequence. The data originate from a study of TIL therapy for anti-PD-1-resistant metastatic lung cancer. Noted time point: pre-treatment sample, taken before nivolumab and TIL therapy. Sequencing used immunoSEQ v3. Assay used: immunoSEQ multiplex PCR; TCRdb lists only in-frame clones, some missing. Counted here are fewer than 65,000 clones, 81% occurring once; the ten biggest clones make up approximately 3%. The receptor was isolated from a person aged 25 to 79 with non-small cell lung cancer. The sample consisted of blood, taken at baseline.

The CDR3: CATGGLANSEQYF. DNA for the CDR3: TGTGCCACCGGCGGACTAGCTAATTCGGAGCAGTACTTC. The chain joins TRBV24-1 to TRBJ2-7; TRBD2 aligns across 8 bases. Trimming cost V 9 bases and J 7 bases; bases outside gene matches: 10. The CDR3 runs to 13 residues. Germline assignment: CDR1 KGHDR and CDR2 SFDVKD.